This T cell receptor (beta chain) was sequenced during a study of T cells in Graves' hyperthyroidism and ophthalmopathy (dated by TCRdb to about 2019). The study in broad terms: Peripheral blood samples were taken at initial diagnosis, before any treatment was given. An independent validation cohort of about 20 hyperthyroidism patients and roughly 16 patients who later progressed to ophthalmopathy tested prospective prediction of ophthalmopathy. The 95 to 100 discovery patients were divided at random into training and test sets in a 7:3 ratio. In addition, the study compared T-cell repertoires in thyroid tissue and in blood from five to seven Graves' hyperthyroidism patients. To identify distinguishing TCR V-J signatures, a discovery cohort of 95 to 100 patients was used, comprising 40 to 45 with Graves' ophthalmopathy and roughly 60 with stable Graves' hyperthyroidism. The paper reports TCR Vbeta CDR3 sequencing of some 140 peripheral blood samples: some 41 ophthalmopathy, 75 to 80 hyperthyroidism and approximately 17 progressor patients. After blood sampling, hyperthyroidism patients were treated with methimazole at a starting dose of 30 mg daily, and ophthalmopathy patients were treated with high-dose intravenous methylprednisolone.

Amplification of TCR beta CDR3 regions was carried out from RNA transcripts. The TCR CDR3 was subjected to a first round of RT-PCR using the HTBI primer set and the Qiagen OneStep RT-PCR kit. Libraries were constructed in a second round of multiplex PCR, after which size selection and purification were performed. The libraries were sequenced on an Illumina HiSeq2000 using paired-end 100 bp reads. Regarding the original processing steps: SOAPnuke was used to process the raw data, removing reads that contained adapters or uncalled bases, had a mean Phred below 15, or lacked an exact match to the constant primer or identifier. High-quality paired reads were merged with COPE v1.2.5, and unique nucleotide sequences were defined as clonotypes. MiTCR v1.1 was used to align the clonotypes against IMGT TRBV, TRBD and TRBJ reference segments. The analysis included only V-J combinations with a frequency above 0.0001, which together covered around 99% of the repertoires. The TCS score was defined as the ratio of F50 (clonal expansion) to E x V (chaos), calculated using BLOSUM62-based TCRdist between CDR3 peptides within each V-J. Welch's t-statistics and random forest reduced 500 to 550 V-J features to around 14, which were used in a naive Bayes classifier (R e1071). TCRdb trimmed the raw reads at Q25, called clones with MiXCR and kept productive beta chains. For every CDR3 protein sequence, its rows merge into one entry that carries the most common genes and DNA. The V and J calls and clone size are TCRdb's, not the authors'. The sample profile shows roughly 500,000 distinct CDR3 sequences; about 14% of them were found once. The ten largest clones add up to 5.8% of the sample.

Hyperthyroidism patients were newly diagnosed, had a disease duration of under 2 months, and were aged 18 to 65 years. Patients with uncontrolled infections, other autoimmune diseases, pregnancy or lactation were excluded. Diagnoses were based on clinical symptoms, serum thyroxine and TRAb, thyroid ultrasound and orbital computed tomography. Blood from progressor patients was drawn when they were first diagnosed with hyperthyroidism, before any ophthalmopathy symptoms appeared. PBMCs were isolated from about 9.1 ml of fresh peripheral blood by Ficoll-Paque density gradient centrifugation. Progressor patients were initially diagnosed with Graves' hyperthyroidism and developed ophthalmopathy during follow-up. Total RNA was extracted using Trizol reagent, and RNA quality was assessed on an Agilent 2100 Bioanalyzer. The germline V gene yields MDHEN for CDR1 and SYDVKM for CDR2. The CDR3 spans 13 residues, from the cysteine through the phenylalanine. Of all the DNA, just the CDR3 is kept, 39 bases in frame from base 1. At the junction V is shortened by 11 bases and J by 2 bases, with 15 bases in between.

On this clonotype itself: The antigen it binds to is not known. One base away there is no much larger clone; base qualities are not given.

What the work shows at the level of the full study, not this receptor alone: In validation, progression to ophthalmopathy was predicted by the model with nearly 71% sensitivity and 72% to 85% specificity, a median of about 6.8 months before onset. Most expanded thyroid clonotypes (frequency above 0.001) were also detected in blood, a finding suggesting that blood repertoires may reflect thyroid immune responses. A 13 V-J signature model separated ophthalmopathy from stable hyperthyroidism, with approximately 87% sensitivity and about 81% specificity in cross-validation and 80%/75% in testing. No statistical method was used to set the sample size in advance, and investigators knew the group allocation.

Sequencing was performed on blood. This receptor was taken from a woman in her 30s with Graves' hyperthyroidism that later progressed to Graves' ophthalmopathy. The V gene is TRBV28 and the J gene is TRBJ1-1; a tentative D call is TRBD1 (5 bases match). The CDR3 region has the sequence CAGQAGDNTEAFF. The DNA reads TGTGCCGGTCAAGCGGGGGACAACACTGAAGCTTTCTTT.